The 26 T cell receptor beta chains given below trace back to one sample, sequenced in a study of breast tumors, draining lymph nodes, adjacent tissues. Axillary draining lymph nodes of breast cancer patients supplied the node samples. TCRdb re-analysed the multiplex PCR reads in MiXCR, keeping a single row per CDR3 protein. The repertoire holds 150,000 to 200,000 distinct CDR3 sequences, with around 33% as singletons. Sequencing input: axillary lymph node tissue. These TCRs come from a female donor with breast cancer. Some clones in this sample may be carry-over from other donors' samples.

At least ten counts were recorded for this clonotype. The rearrangement links TRBV2 to TRBJ2-2; weak D call: TRBD1 (6 bases). Germline CDR1 and CDR2: SNHLY and FYNNEI. V was shortened by 2 bases and J by 4 bases, with 11 bases between the two germline ends. The CDR3 extends over 15 amino acids. As DNA, the CDR3 is TGTGCCAGCAGTGAAATGGGGGCGGTCACCGGGGAGCTGTTTTTT. Residues: CASSEMGAVTGELFF. The complete variable domain, with remaining parts taken from reference TRBV2 and TRBJ2-2, reads EPEVTQTPSHQVTQMGQEVILRCVPISNHLYFYWYRQILGQKVEFLVSFYNNEISEKSEIFDDQFSVERPDGSNFTLKIRSTKLEDSAMYFCASSEMGAVTGELFFGEGSRLTVL.

Many counts were recorded for this clonotype. This sequence joins TRBV18 and TRBJ1-2; unclear D gene. V was trimmed by 2 bases and J by 2 bases, leaving 12 bases between them. The germline V gene encodes CDR1 KGHSH and CDR2 LQKENI. The CDR3 runs to 15 residues. The CDR3 region has the DNA TGTGCCAGCTCACCAGTGCAGGAAAGAAACTATGGCTACACCTTC. This gives the protein CASSPVQERNYGYTF.

This clonotype appeared many times. The chain joins TRBV18 to TRBJ1-2, with a weak D call TRBD1 (6 bases). Deletions cut 0 bases from V and 3 bases from J, with 8 bases between. Germline assignment: CDR1 KGHSH and CDR2 LQKENI. This CDR3 has 14 amino acids. The CDR3, as DNA: TGTGCCAGCTCACCACCGGGACAAGACTATGGCTACACCTTC. Protein product: CASSPPGQDYGYTF.

Points on this clonotype: Given a much more abundant clone one base away, this may be a read error. The chain uses TRBV5-4 and TRBJ1-6; unclear D gene. Germline-derived CDR1 and CDR2 are SGHNT and YYREEE (reference sequence). The CDR3 spans 14 residues. The V and J ends lost 1 base and 7 bases respectively, with 9 bases between them. This CDR3 reads CASSLRTANSPLHF. CDR3 in DNA: TGTGCCAGCAGCTTGAGAACAGCGAATTCACCCCTCCACTTT.

This clonotype showed up many times. The chain has TRBV2 and TRBJ2-3; D is possibly TRBD2 (6 bases). The CDR3 consists of 15 residues. The V end lost 4 bases, the J end lost 0 bases, and 11 bases lay between the germline ends. Germline V lookup: CDR1 SNHLY, CDR2 FYNNEI. CDR3 in amino acids: CASSATGGSTDTQYF. CDR3 nucleotide sequence: TGTGCCAGCAGTGCCACCGGGGGAAGCACAGATACGCAGTATTTT. Full variable domain (remainder filled in from reference TRBV2 and TRBJ2-3): EPEVTQTPSHQVTQMGQEVILRCVPISNHLYFYWYRQILGQKVEFLVSFYNNEISEKSEIFDDQFSVERPDGSNFTLKIRSTKLEDSAMYFCASSATGGSTDTQYFGPGTRLTVL.

This clonotype came up many times. The chain employs TRBV28 and TRBJ2-7; no clear D gene. This CDR3 is 16 amino acids long. Trimming stripped 1 base from V and 2 bases from J, with 15 bases between. CDR1 is MDHEN and CDR2 is SYDVKM in the germline V gene. As DNA, the CDR3 is TGTGCCAGCAGTTTATTCGGTCAATTGGGGACCTACGAGCAGTACTTC. This gives the protein CASSLFGQLGTYEQYF.

Regarding this clonotype: This may stem from a read error, because a much larger clone lies one nucleotide away. The chain uses TRBV5-4 and TRBJ2-7, with D perhaps assigned TRBD1 or TRBD2 (5 bases each). CDR1 is SGHNT, CDR2 YYREEE, per germline (reference sequence). The CDR3 has 14 amino acids. DNA for the CDR3: TGTGCCAGCAGCTCTAGGGACGGCTCCTACGAGCATTACTTC. This translates into CASSSRDGSYEHYF.

This clonotype has a handful of counts. A much larger clonotype is one base distant, so this may be a read error. The chain is built from TRBV11-2 and TRBJ2-5, with 7 bases aligning to TRBD2. The germline CDR1 and CDR2 sequences are SGHAT and FQNNGV. This CDR3 contains 14 residues. With V trimmed by 7 bases and J by 5 bases, 10 bases remained unmatched. The DNA for the CDR3 is TGTGCCAGCACCCATGCGGGAGTGGCCGAGACCCAGTACTTC. Protein product: CASTHAGVAETQYF.

There are a few counts of this clonotype. A much larger clone sits a single nucleotide away, making a read error possible. This chain links TRBV18 with TRBJ2-2; 8 bases agree with TRBD1. Germline CDR1 reads KGHSH; CDR2 reads LQKENI. The CDR3 has 15 amino acids. CDR3 DNA sequence: TGTGCCAGCTACTCAGGGGGCGCGGCCACCGGGGAGCTGTTGTTT. This encodes CASYSGGAATGELLF.

The J gene is TRBJ2-6, the V gene TRBV6-4; no reliable D call. CDR3 length: 12 amino acids. The germline CDR1 and CDR2 sequences are MRHNA and SNTAGT. V lost 1 base and J lost 5, with 0 bases in between. The CDR3 sequence is CASSDWANVLTF. DNA of the CDR3: TGTGCCAGCAGTGACTGGGCCAACGTCCTGACTTTC.

Points on this clonotype: A much more abundant neighbour one base away suggests this may be a read error. V usage is TRBV3-1 and J usage is TRBJ1-4; D is ambiguous. This CDR3 has 12 residues. Germline CDR1 LGHDT, CDR2 YNNKEL (reference sequence). The DNA of the CDR3 is TGTGCCAGCAGCCCTTCGGGTGAAAAACTGCTTTTT. It specifies CASSPSGEKLLF.

The sample holds many counts of this clonotype. J is TRBJ2-5 and V is TRBV7-2; 8 bases align to TRBD2. The CDR3 consists of 15 residues. The V gene end was trimmed by 2 bases and the J gene end by 5 bases; junction bases not matched to a gene: 7. Per the germline V gene, CDR1 is SGHTA and CDR2 is FQGNSA. This chain's CDR3 is CASSLYGRGEETQYF. The CDR3 DNA sequence: TGTGCCAGCAGCTTATACGGGAGGGGAGAGGAGACCCAGTACTTC.

Comment on this clonotype: A single base separates this from a much larger clone, so it may be a read error. The chain combines TRBV6-1 with TRBJ2-7, with TRBD2 as a possible D gene (7 bases). Germline loops: CDR1 MNHNS, CDR2 SASEGT. Between the trimmed V and J ends, which lost 1 base and 6 bases, there was a span of 13 bases. The length of the CDR3 is 14 residues. The DNA for the CDR3 is TGTGCCAGCAGTGAAGGTGGGGGGGGCGGCGAGCAGTACTTC. This sequence encodes CASSEGGGGGEQYF.

This clonotype was counted many times. The chain recombines TRBV29-1 with TRBJ2-3; D not resolved. V was cut by 3 bases and J by 2 bases, with 9 bases left in between. This CDR3 has 13 residues. Looked up from germline, CDR1 is SQVTM and CDR2 is ANQGSEA. The CDR3 region is CSVDWGVTDTQYF. The CDR3 DNA sequence: TGCAGCGTTGATTGGGGTGTCACAGATACGCAGTATTTT.

Many counts were recorded for this clonotype. The chain is built from TRBV5-6 and TRBJ2-3, with D unclear. V was pared by 2 bases and J by 2 bases, with 18 bases between. The CDR3 has 17 residues. In germline, CDR1 is SGHDT, CDR2 YYEEEE. The DNA for the CDR3 is TGTGCCAGCAGCTTAAGGGCCAACAAGTATAACACAGATACGCAGTATTTT. Translated: CASSLRANKYNTDTQYF.

This clonotype has a count of ten or more. The rearrangement joins TRBV5-1 to TRBJ2-7; 8 nucleotides agree with TRBD1. The CDR3 length is 14 residues. CDR1 and CDR2 (germline): SGHRS, YFSETQ. Trimming removed 4 bases from V and 5 bases from J; junction bases left unmatched: 8. The CDR3 DNA is TGCGCCAGCAGCGGCCCAGGGGGCGGAAACGAGCAGTACTTC. Translated, it gives CASSGPGGGNEQYF.

This clonotype came up many times. The gene calls are TRBV20-1 and TRBJ1-2; TRBD1 matches at 9 bases. This CDR3 spans 13 amino acids. After removal of 5 bases from V and 4 bases from J, the junction contained 5 bases not matched to a gene. Germline-derived CDR1 and CDR2 are DFQATT and SNEGSKA (reference sequence). The CDR3 region has the DNA TGCAGTGCTCGACAGGGGGTTCTCTATGGCTACACCTTC. Its translation: CSARQGVLYGYTF.

This clonotype was counted only a few times. The gene calls are TRBV28 and TRBJ2-1; D possibly corresponds to TRBD2 (6 bases). Trimming pared 7 bases from V and 6 bases from J, leaving 19 bases between. The CDR3 runs to 15 residues. CDR1 is MDHEN, CDR2 SYDVKM, per germline. The chain's CDR3 is CASIPSVAGRNEQFF. In DNA form, the CDR3 reads TGTGCCAGCATCCCATCCGTGGCGGGGCGCAATGAGCAGTTCTTC. Together with reference TRBV28 and TRBJ2-1, the CDR3 gives the full variable domain: DVKVTQSSRYLVKRTGEKVFLECVQDMDHENMFWYRQDPGLGLRLIYFSYDVKMKEKGDIPEGYSVSREKKERFSLILESASTNQTSMYLCASIPSVAGRNEQFFGPGTRLTVL.

This clonotype was detected ten times or more. The V gene is TRBV6-5, the J gene TRBJ1-5, with D unclear. The V gene's germline CDR1 is MNHEY and CDR2 SVGAGI. The CDR3 has 12 residues. Trimming shortened V by 8 bases and J by 11 bases, and 16 bases separated the two germline ends. CDR3 sequence: CASGLTESAQHF. The CDR3 DNA reads as TGTGCCAGCGGTCTTACGGAGTCAGCCCAGCATTTT.

This clonotype was recorded many times. The V and J genes are TRBV7-8 and TRBJ2-1; D perhaps matches TRBD2 (5 bases). Germline CDR1 SGHVS, CDR2 FQNEAQ. Deletions cut 1 base from V and 12 bases from J, with 13 bases between. The CDR3 spans 13 residues. CDR3 sequence reads: CASSLGQGSLQFF. CDR3 in DNA: TGTGCCAGCAGCTTAGGTCAAGGGAGTTTGCAGTTCTTC.

The chain is built from TRBV2 and TRBJ1-4, with a weak D call TRBD1 (5 bases). Looked up from germline, CDR1 is SNHLY and CDR2 is FYNNEI. The CDR3 loop spans 14 amino acids. V shed 3 bases and J shed 7 bases, with 12 bases lying between them. The CDR3 sequence is CASSEEGNTEKLFF. DNA of the CDR3: TGTGCCAGCAGTGAGGAGGGGAACACTGAAAAACTGTTTTTT.

About this clonotype: A read error is likely, as this CDR3 ends without the conserved phenylalanine or tryptophan. The V gene is TRBV19, the J gene TRBJ2-5; 12 positions agree with TRBD1. Germline assignment: CDR1 LNHDA and CDR2 SQIVND (reference sequence). V shed 6 bases, J shed 1 base, and the junction held 6 bases outside the gene matches. The CDR3 has 16 amino acids. The CDR3 protein is CASSPWGQGAQETQYS. The CDR3 DNA sequence: TGTGCCAGTAGCCCGTGGGGACAGGGGGCCCAAGAGACCCAGTACTCC.

The chain recombines TRBV29-1 with TRBJ2-1; 9 bases fit TRBD2. The CDR3 totals 14 residues. Per germline, CDR1 SQVTM and CDR2 ANQGSEA. Germline trimming cut 8 bases from V and 7 bases from J; bases unmatched to any gene: 12. CDR3 nucleotides: TGCAGCCAAGATGGTGCGGGGGGGGTAAATGAGCAGTTCTTC. Amino acid sequence: CSQDGAGGVNEQFF.

This clonotype was observed many times. V is TRBV12-3 or TRBV12-4 and J is TRBJ2-3, with a tentative D call TRBD2 (5 bases). The CDR3 extends over 15 amino acids. The ends were cut back, 3 bases at V and 2 bases at J, with 12 bases in the middle. CDR3 sequence: CASSFLAPPTDTQYF. In DNA, the CDR3 is TGTGCCAGCAGTTTTCTAGCCCCTCCCACAGATACGCAGTATTTT.

Of note for this clonotype: A much larger clone lies a single base off, so this may be a read error. The rearrangement joins TRBV5-8 to TRBJ2-7, with D perhaps being TRBD1 or TRBD2 (6 bases each). V was clipped by 5 bases and J by 3 bases, with 18 bases between them. Germline V gene data show CDR1 as SGHTS and CDR2 as YDEGEE. The CDR3 covers 15 residues. The CDR3 protein is CASRPRTAGNYEQYF. The CDR3 DNA reads TGTGCCAGCAGACCCCGGACAGCGGGCAACTACGAGCAGTACTTC.

The CDR3, as DNA: TGTGCCAGCAGTTCGGACAGGGGGGAAAAACTGTTTTTT. Amino acids: CASSSDRGEKLFF. The J gene is TRBJ1-4, the V gene TRBV2; TRBD1 matches at 10 bases. The CDR3 is 13 amino acids. V lost 5 bases, J lost 8 bases, and 2 bases stayed unmatched. The V gene's germline CDR1 is SNHLY and CDR2 FYNNEI.